A selection of T cell receptor beta chains follows, all from one sample in a study of T cell responses to AZD1222 COVID-19 vaccine. Here immunoSEQ multiplex PCR was the method, and the copy in TCRdb shows in-frame clones only, minus some. The sample records 52,000 or so clones, 70% to 85% being singletons. Source: peripheral blood, taken on day 0 of AZD1222 vaccination. These receptors all stem from an adult in good health. Both conserved end residues are part of each CDR3. Fields, in order: CDR3 protein, CDR3 DNA, D gene, V gene, clone size, J gene. The D gene is left open where the match is weak. Size tells how often a clone was seen (once, few, many) or the class of an expanded clone, and some rows leave it out.

CDR3 protein: CASSLSGVQETQYF
CDR3 DNA: TGTGCCAGCAGCTTGTCCGGGGTTCAAGAGACCCAGTACTTC
D gene: NA
V gene: TRBV5-4
clone size: NA
J gene: TRBJ2-5

CDR3 protein: CSVVETFAEAFF
CDR3 DNA: TGCAGCGTTGTGGAGACATTCGCTGAAGCTTTCTTT
D gene: NA
V gene: TRBV29-1
clone size: NA
J gene: TRBJ1-1

CDR3 protein: CSADKPTDTQYF
CDR3 DNA: TGCAGCGCGGACAAACCCACAGATACGCAGTATTTT
D gene: NA
V gene: TRBV29-1
clone size: NA
J gene: TRBJ2-3

CDR3 protein: CAWSAQPTGELFF
CDR3 DNA: TGTGCCTGGAGTGCTCAGCCCACCGGGGAGCTGTTTTTT
D gene: NA
V gene: TRBV30
clone size: NA
J gene: TRBJ2-2

CDR3 protein: CASSQVLGIQPQHF
CDR3 DNA: TGTGCCAGCAGTCAGGTCCTCGGGATTCAGCCCCAGCATTTT
D gene: NA
V gene: TRBV6-5
clone size: once
J gene: TRBJ1-5

CDR3 protein: CASSLANGYLVATAFF
CDR3 DNA: TGTGCCAGCAGCTTAGCTAACGGGTATTTGGTCGCCACGGCTTTCTTT
D gene: NA
V gene: TRBV7-8
clone size: NA
J gene: TRBJ1-1

CDR3 protein: CASSQDGGSDYGYTF
CDR3 DNA: TGCGCCAGCAGCCAAGATGGAGGGTCGGACTATGGCTACACCTTC
D gene: NA
V gene: TRBV4-3
clone size: NA
J gene: TRBJ1-2

CDR3 protein: CASSSGQGITQETQYF
CDR3 DNA: TGTGCCAGCTCATCGGGACAGGGGATTACACAAGAGACCCAGTACTTC
D gene: TRBD1
V gene: TRBV18
clone size: NA
J gene: TRBJ2-5

CDR3 protein: CASSFRGGTRGNEQFF
CDR3 DNA: TGTGCCAGCAGCTTCCGAGGGGGGACTAGAGGGAATGAGCAGTTCTTC
D gene: TRBD2
V gene: TRBV7-2
clone size: NA
J gene: TRBJ2-1

CDR3 protein: CASSYPAVFYNEQFF
CDR3 DNA: TGTGCCAGCAGCTATCCTGCAGTTTTCTACAATGAGCAGTTCTTC
D gene: NA
V gene: TRBV7-7
clone size: NA
J gene: TRBJ2-1

CDR3 protein: CASSLNAPGTGEAYGYTF
CDR3 DNA: TGTGCCAGCAGCTTAAATGCACCAGGGACCGGGGAGGCCTATGGCTACACCTTC
D gene: NA
V gene: TRBV7-2
clone size: NA
J gene: TRBJ1-2

CDR3 protein: CASSLLPSWDEQYF
CDR3 DNA: TGTGCCAGCAGCTTACTGCCGAGCTGGGACGAGCAGTACTTC
D gene: NA
V gene: TRBV7-9
clone size: once
J gene: TRBJ2-7

CDR3 protein: CASTVGQGQFYEQYF
CDR3 DNA: TGTGCCAGCACCGTAGGGCAGGGACAGTTCTACGAGCAGTACTTC
D gene: TRBD1
V gene: TRBV11-2
clone size: NA
J gene: TRBJ2-7